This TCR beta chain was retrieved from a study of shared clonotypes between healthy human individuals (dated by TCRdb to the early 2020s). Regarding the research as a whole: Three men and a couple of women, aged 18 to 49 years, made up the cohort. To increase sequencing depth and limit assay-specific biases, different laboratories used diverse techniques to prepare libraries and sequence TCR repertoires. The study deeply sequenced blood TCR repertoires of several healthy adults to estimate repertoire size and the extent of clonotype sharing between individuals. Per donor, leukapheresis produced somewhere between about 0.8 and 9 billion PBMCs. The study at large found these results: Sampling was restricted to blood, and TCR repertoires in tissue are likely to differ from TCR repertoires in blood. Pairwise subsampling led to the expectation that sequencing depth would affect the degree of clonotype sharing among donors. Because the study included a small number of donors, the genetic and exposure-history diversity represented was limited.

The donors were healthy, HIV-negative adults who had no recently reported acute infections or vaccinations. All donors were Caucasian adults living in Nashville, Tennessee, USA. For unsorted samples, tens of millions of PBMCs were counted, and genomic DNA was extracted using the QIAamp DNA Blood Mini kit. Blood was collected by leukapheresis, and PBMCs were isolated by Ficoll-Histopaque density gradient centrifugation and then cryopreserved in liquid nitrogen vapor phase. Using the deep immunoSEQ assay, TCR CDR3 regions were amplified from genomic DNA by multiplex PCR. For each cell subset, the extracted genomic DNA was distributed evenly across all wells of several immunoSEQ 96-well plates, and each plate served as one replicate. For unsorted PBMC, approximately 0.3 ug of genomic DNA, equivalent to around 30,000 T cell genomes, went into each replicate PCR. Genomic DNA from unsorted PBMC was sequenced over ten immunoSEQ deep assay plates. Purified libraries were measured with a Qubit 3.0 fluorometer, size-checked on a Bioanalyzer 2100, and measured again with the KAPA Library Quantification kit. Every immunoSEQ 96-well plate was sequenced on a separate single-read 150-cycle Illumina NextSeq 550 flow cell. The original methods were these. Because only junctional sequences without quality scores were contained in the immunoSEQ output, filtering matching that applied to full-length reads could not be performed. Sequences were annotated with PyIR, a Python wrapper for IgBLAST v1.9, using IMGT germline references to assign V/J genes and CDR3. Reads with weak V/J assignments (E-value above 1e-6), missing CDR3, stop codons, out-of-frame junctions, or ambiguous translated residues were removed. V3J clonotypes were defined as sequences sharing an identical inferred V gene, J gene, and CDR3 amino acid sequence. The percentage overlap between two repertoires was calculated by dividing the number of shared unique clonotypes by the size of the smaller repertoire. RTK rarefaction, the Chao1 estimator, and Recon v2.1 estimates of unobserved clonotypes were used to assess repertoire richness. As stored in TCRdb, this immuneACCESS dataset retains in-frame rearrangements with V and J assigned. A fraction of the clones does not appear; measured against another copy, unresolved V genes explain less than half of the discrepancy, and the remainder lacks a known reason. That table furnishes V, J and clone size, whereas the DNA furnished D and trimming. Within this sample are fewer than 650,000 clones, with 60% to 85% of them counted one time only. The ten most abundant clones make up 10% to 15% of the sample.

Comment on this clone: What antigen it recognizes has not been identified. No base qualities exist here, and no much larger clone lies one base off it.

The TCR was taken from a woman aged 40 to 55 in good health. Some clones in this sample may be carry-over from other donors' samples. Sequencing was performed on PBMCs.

This receptor carries the CDR3 CASSLGDRVANYGYTF. The DNA is TGCGCCAGCAGCTTGGGGGACAGGGTGGCTAACTATGGCTACACCTTC. Recombination joined TRBV5-1 with TRBJ1-2; 9 central bases correspond to TRBD1. Trimming takes 0 bases off V and 0 bases off J; junction bases not matched to a gene: 3. From the germline V gene, CDR1 is SGHRS and CDR2 is YFSETQ. Taken from cysteine to phenylalanine, the CDR3 has 16 residues. Only the CDR3 DNA is retained, 48 bases long and in frame from the first base.